This is a list of T cell receptor beta chains from one sample in a study of blood T cells in healthy people across ages. TCRdb re-called the 5' RACE reads with MiXCR, one entry per CDR3 protein. The sample contains 800,000 to 900,000 distinct CDR3 sequences, about 62% of which appear only once. The sequencing sample was made of blood. The receptors originated from a man aged 30-40 years in good health. Both conserved end residues are part of each CDR3.

v_gene: TRBV9; j_gene: -; CDR3aa: CAGSEGQSLYEQYF
v_gene: TRBV9; j_gene: TRBJ2-5; CDR3aa: CASSVGYRGLSETQYF
v_gene: TRBV14; j_gene: TRBJ2-5; CDR3aa: CASSQPTGTGVQETQYF
v_gene: TRBV14; j_gene: TRBJ2-3; CDR3aa: CASSLRVLSTDTQYF
v_gene: TRBV28; j_gene: TRBJ2-7; CDR3aa: CASSLSRVLNSGYEQYF
v_gene: TRBV24-1; j_gene: TRBJ2-3; CDR3aa: CATSELGTQQSTDTQYF
v_gene: TRBV10-3; j_gene: TRBJ2-5; CDR3aa: CAITRDLQETQYF
v_gene: TRBV29-1; j_gene: TRBJ2-7; CDR3aa: CSVGEPPLGEQYF
v_gene: TRBV7-9; j_gene: TRBJ2-3; CDR3aa: CASRGLGVSTDTQYF
v_gene: TRBV20-1; j_gene: TRBJ2-3; CDR3aa: CSARVRTSGTDTQYF
v_gene: TRBV7-9; j_gene: TRBJ2-3; CDR3aa: CASIYGGQDTQYF
v_gene: TRBV9; j_gene: TRBJ2-5; CDR3aa: CASSVGEGGQETQYF
v_gene: TRBV6-6; j_gene: TRBJ2-1; CDR3aa: CASADREEQFF
v_gene: TRBV6-5; j_gene: TRBJ2-2; CDR3aa: CASSYSKQVGRGPGELFF
v_gene: TRBV4-1; j_gene: TRBJ2-3; CDR3aa: CASSRTLLAADTDTQYF
v_gene: TRBV6-5; j_gene: TRBJ2-7; CDR3aa: CASSSGLYEQYF
v_gene: TRBV5-6; j_gene: TRBJ1-4; CDR3aa: CASSSPTVGFNEKLFF
v_gene: TRBV12-3/TRBV12-4; j_gene: TRBJ2-1; CDR3aa: CATRSGGAMLGEQFF
v_gene: TRBV4-3; j_gene: TRBJ1-2; CDR3aa: CASSQALQGDYGYTF
v_gene: TRBV13; j_gene: TRBJ2-1; CDR3aa: CACSLNRGRYNEQFF
v_gene: TRBV6-5; j_gene: TRBJ2-3; CDR3aa: CASSDTTRKPQYF
v_gene: TRBV12-3/TRBV12-4; j_gene: TRBJ1-2; CDR3aa: CASSSGTGFSGYTF
v_gene: TRBV21-1; j_gene: TRBJ2-1; CDR3aa: CASSRPGLNEQFF
v_gene: TRBV29-1; j_gene: TRBJ2-7; CDR3aa: CSVLQGYSYEQYF
v_gene: TRBV7-2; j_gene: TRBJ2-3; CDR3aa: CASGQDRVADTQYF
v_gene: TRBV6-1; j_gene: TRBJ2-7; CDR3aa: CASSEGHTFFSYEQYF
v_gene: TRBV29-1; j_gene: TRBJ2-7; CDR3aa: CSARLAGTNEQYF
v_gene: TRBV20-1; j_gene: TRBJ1-5; CDR3aa: CSASELTGGGQPQHF
v_gene: TRBV27; j_gene: TRBJ1-5; CDR3aa: CASSPSSRGIHQPQHF
v_gene: TRBV6-5; j_gene: TRBJ2-7; CDR3aa: CASSWDPSYEQYF
v_gene: TRBV21-1; j_gene: -; CDR3aa: CASSKEEAGGRNEQYF
v_gene: TRBV9; j_gene: TRBJ2-2; CDR3aa: CASSVHGGTNTGELFF
v_gene: TRBV6-2/TRBV6-3; j_gene: TRBJ2-3; CDR3aa: CASSTTGGSDTQYF
v_gene: TRBV4-2; j_gene: TRBJ1-1; CDR3aa: CASSQPGDTEAFF
v_gene: TRBV29-1; j_gene: TRBJ2-2; CDR3aa: CSVDGPVDTGELFF
v_gene: TRBV9; j_gene: TRBJ2-3; CDR3aa: CASSVAGATFTDTQYF
v_gene: TRBV6-2/TRBV6-3; j_gene: TRBJ2-1; CDR3aa: CASSQLAASTYNEQFF
v_gene: TRBV20-1; j_gene: TRBJ2-5; CDR3aa: CSASGTSGDQETQYF
v_gene: TRBV4-2; j_gene: TRBJ2-3; CDR3aa: CASSQENRGTDTQYF
v_gene: TRBV4-1; j_gene: TRBJ2-7; CDR3aa: CASNQDRDYEQYF
v_gene: TRBV7-9; j_gene: TRBJ2-1; CDR3aa: CASSSRGAEQFF
v_gene: TRBV2; j_gene: TRBJ2-5; CDR3aa: CASSETEGTQYF
v_gene: TRBV7-2; j_gene: TRBJ2-7; CDR3aa: CASSPQAGSSYEQYF
v_gene: TRBV20-1; j_gene: TRBJ2-1; CDR3aa: CSASGQETQFF
v_gene: TRBV28; j_gene: TRBJ2-7; CDR3aa: CASSLGAGGLDEQYF
v_gene: TRBV29-1; j_gene: TRBJ2-1; CDR3aa: CSVEQGQGSVNEQFF
v_gene: TRBV20-1; j_gene: TRBJ2-5; CDR3aa: CSAERDGALQETQYF
v_gene: TRBV11-2; j_gene: -; CDR3aa: CASSFQNTGAYEQYF
v_gene: TRBV5-1; j_gene: TRBJ2-3; CDR3aa: CASSVAPTDTQYF
v_gene: TRBV9; j_gene: TRBJ2-1; CDR3aa: CAGGPGPNNEQFF
v_gene: TRBV7-3; j_gene: TRBJ2-1; CDR3aa: CAGSPGMTDGHEQFF
v_gene: TRBV4-3; j_gene: TRBJ2-6; CDR3aa: CASSQDLTGLGVIGANVLTF
v_gene: TRBV9; j_gene: TRBJ2-5; CDR3aa: CASRPMGRETQYF
v_gene: TRBV27; j_gene: TRBJ2-7; CDR3aa: CASSLLSFGQDKYEQYF
v_gene: TRBV7-8; j_gene: TRBJ2-7; CDR3aa: CANSLGGFRFEQYF